The 16 T cell receptor beta chains below were found in one sample sequenced in a study of Graves' ophthalmopathy and Graves' hyperthyroidism. RNA served as the template for amplifying TCR beta CDR3 regions. Scientists carried out first-round RT-PCR using HTBI primers and then a second-round multiplex PCR. One entry per CDR3 protein, called by TCRdb with MiXCR from the multiplex PCR reads. The sample comprises roughly 300,000 distinct CDR3 sequences, roughly 15% of which are singletons, and 12% rests with the top ten. The sample taken for sequencing was peripheral blood. Receptor source: an adult man with Graves' ophthalmopathy.

At least ten counts were recorded for this clonotype. This chain connects TRBV30 to TRBJ2-5; perhaps TRBD2 as D (6 bases). CDR3 length: 12 amino acids. Trimming left V 3 bases short and J 4 bases short, with 9 bases between. In germline, CDR1 is GTSNPN, CDR2 SVGIG (reference sequence). The CDR3 loop is CAWRAGPETQYF. The CDR3 DNA reads as TGTGCCTGGAGGGCGGGGCCAGAGACCCAGTACTTC.

Details on this clonotype: At one of its ends the junction is not consistent with the germline gene, which may arise from a read error. The rearrangement uses TRBV7-3 and TRBJ1-1, with 8 nucleotides matching TRBD1. Germline CDR1 is SGHTA and CDR2 is FQGTGA. The CDR3 contains 16 residues. In DNA form, the CDR3 reads TGTGCCAGCAGCTTAACAGGGCCGACAGGGGACACTGAAGCCTTCTTT. Amino acids: CASSLTGPTGDTEAFF.

This chain uses TRBV15 with TRBJ2-7; D may be TRBD1 (6 bases). Per germline, CDR1 LNHNV and CDR2 YYDKDF (reference sequence). The CDR3 extends over 15 amino acids. V lost 3 bases to trimming and J lost 3 bases, with 15 bases between them. In DNA form, the CDR3 reads TGTGCCACCAGCAGGGGAGCAGGGGTGGTCTACGAGCAGTACTTC. This translates into CATSRGAGVVYEQYF.

In this sample, this clonotype turned up many times. This rearrangement joins TRBV7-2 to TRBJ2-2; 8 bases are a match to TRBD2. With V trimmed by 3 bases and J by 4 bases, 4 bases remained unmatched. CDR1 and CDR2 (germline): SGHTA, FQGNSA. The CDR3 sequence is 15 residues long. CDR3 residues: CASSLSGSGTGELFF. The CDR3 DNA is TGTGCCAGCAGCTTGAGCGGGAGCGGCACCGGGGAGCTGTTTTTT.

This clonotype was counted at least ten times. The V gene is TRBV27, the J gene TRBJ1-3; no reliable D call. CDR3 length: 13 amino acids. CDR1 MNHEY and CDR2 SMNVEV come from the germline V gene (reference sequence). Trimming pared 6 bases from V and 1 base from J, leaving 7 bases between. CDR3: CASSERSGNTIYF. Written as DNA, the CDR3 is TGTGCCAGCAGCGAAAGATCTGGAAACACCATATATTTT.

This clonotype was seen many times. The chain employs TRBV10-3 and TRBJ1-1; 8 positions agree with TRBD1. From germline, CDR1 is ENHRY and CDR2 SYGVKD. The J segment lost 0 bases and the V segment lost 6 bases, leaving 9 bases of the junction unmatched. The CDR3 is 16 amino acids. This chain's CDR3 is CAISPGQGSMNTEAFF. CDR3 nucleotides: TGTGCCATCAGCCCCGGACAGGGAAGCATGAACACTGAAGCTTTCTTT.

This clonotype came up many times. This chain connects TRBV19 to TRBJ1-5, with D perhaps TRBD1 (6 bases). Between the trimmed V and J ends, which lost 6 bases and 7 bases, there was a span of 22 bases. Germline V gene lookup returns CDR1 LNHDA and CDR2 SQIVND (reference sequence). CDR3 length equals 16 residues. The CDR3 loop is CASRTQGPGILQPQHF. The DNA of the CDR3 is TGTGCCAGTAGGACGCAGGGGCCAGGAATTCTGCAGCCCCAGCATTTT.

This clonotype was seen at least ten times. V and J are TRBV12-3 or TRBV12-4 and TRBJ2-5; 8 nucleotides align to TRBD2. The CDR3 is 14 amino acids. J gave up 2 bases and V 4 bases, and 3 bases lay outside the gene matches. CDR3 residues: CASSSREGQETQYF. CDR3 DNA: TGTGCCAGCAGTTCCCGGGAGGGTCAAGAGACCCAGTACTTC.

This clonotype has a count of ten or more. This chain connects TRBV6-5 to TRBJ1-1; 7 bases fit TRBD1. CDR3 length: 14 residues. Germline CDR1 and CDR2: MNHEY and SVGAGI. Germline trimming cut 6 bases from V and 6 bases from J; bases unmatched to any gene: 10. DNA of the CDR3: TGTGCCAGCAGCCACGGACAGGACGCCCCTGAAGCTTTCTTT. Its translation: CASSHGQDAPEAFF.

This clonotype was picked up many times. This chain uses TRBV29-1 with TRBJ2-7; D possibly matches TRBD1 or TRBD2 (5 bases each). CDR1 and CDR2 (germline): SQVTM, ANQGSEA. CDR3 length: 12 amino acids. V was pared by 5 bases and J by 2 bases, with 10 bases between. CDR3 residues: CSVQGTAYEQYF. In DNA form, the CDR3 reads TGCAGCGTTCAAGGGACGGCCTACGAGCAGTACTTC.

This clonotype was counted ten times or more. This chain uses TRBV7-3 with TRBJ1-2, with D unresolved. Trimming shortened V by 0 bases and J by 4 bases, and 9 bases separated the two germline ends. Germline CDR1 reads SGHTA; CDR2 reads FQGTGA. This CDR3 spans 14 amino acids. The CDR3 region is CASSLTGQGYGYTF. CDR3 DNA: TGTGCCAGCAGCTTAACGGGCCAAGGCTATGGCTACACCTTC.

In this sample, this clonotype turned up many times. This chain uses TRBV6-5 with TRBJ2-7, with 10 bases lining up with TRBD2. From germline, CDR1 is MNHEY and CDR2 SVGAGI. The CDR3 length is 16 residues. The V gene end was trimmed by 1 base and the J gene end by 7 bases; junction bases not matched to a gene: 10. CDR3: CASSYYGLADVEEQYF. The CDR3 region has the DNA TGTGCCAGCAGTTACTACGGACTAGCGGATGTGGAAGAGCAGTACTTC.

There are many counts of this clonotype. The genes are TRBV6-2 or TRBV6-3 and TRBJ1-1; 8 positions agree with TRBD1. The germline V gene encodes CDR1 MNHEY and CDR2 SVGEGT. The junction had 6 bases not matched to a gene; V was cut back by 6 bases and J by 6 bases. The CDR3 totals 13 residues. CDR3 protein: CASRRGQGSEAFF. The CDR3 DNA is TGTGCCAGCAGACGAGGACAGGGCTCTGAAGCTTTCTTT.

The sample holds many counts of this clonotype. V gene TRBV28 combines with J gene TRBJ1-1; D remains ambiguous. Trimming left V 3 bases short and J 0 bases short, with 14 bases between. The V gene's germline CDR1 is MDHEN and CDR2 SYDVKM. The CDR3 totals 16 residues. As DNA, the CDR3 is TGTGCCAGCAGTTTTTGGGCAGGAGACTTGAACACTGAAGCTTTCTTT. The encoded protein is CASSFWAGDLNTEAFF. Variable domain in full (rest from reference TRBV28 and TRBJ1-1): DVKVTQSSRYLVKRTGEKVFLECVQDMDHENMFWYRQDPGLGLRLIYFSYDVKMKEKGDIPEGYSVSREKKERFSLILESASTNQTSMYLCASSFWAGDLNTEAFFGQGTRLTVV.

Of note for this clonotype: A read error may be the cause here, since a much bigger clone is one base away. This chain links TRBV30 with TRBJ2-7; D is possibly TRBD1 or TRBD2 (5 bases each). The CDR3 is 11 amino acids. The ends were cut back, 8 bases at V and 8 bases at J, with 16 bases in the middle. The germline V gene has CDR1 GTSNPN and CDR2 SVGIG (reference sequence). The CDR3 is CAGGSPDKQYF. In DNA form, the CDR3 reads TGTGCCGGGGGTAGCCCCGACAAGCAGTACTTC.

V and J are TRBV5-1 and TRBJ2-7; TRBD2 might be the D (6 bases). Germline V CDR1 and CDR2: SGHRS, YFSETQ. The CDR3 runs to 12 residues. Deletions cut 3 bases from V and 5 bases from J, with 9 bases between. CDR3 sequence: CASSSEGNEQYF. The CDR3 nucleotides read TGCGCCAGCAGCTCGGAGGGGAACGAGCAGTACTTC.